Listed here are 21 T cell receptor beta chains from one sample, sequenced in a study of T cell repertoires in cytomegalovirus infection. TCRdb called the reads again in MiXCR, with one record for every CDR3 protein. In the table there are 550,000 to 850,000 distinct CDR3 sequences, roughly a third of which are singletons. These receptors have no identified antigens. Sequencing used cultured PBMCs, obtained from culture after CMV antigen stimulation. The receptors were sampled from a human donor in good health (CMV status not recorded). Some clones in this sample may be carry-over from other donors' samples.

The chain carries TRBV14 and TRBJ2-1, with TRBD2 matching 12 bases. Germline V gives CDR1 SGHDN, CDR2 FVKESK. V shed 0 bases, J shed 8 bases, and the junction held 5 bases outside the gene matches. The CDR3 totals 16 residues. CDR3 amino acids: CASSQDRLAGVDEQFF. DNA for the CDR3: TGTGCCAGCAGCCAAGACAGACTAGCGGGAGTGGATGAGCAGTTCTTC.

This clonotype was counted between two and nine times. The chain employs TRBV9 and TRBJ2-1; no definite D call. Trimming removed 1 base from V and 7 bases from J, with 12 bases in between. CDR3 length equals 14 residues. The germline V gene has CDR1 SGDLS and CDR2 YYNGEE. CDR3 loop: CASSVTFGLNEQFF. The CDR3 nucleotides read TGTGCCAGCAGCGTAACCTTTGGATTGAATGAGCAGTTCTTC.

This clonotype occurred a few times. The chain links TRBV4-3 to TRBJ1-5; unclear D gene. CDR3 length equals 13 residues. Germline CDR1 is LGHNA and CDR2 is YSLEER. V was trimmed by 0 bases and J by 8 bases, leaving 8 bases between them. CDR3 residues: CASSQDLAEPQHF. In nucleotides, the CDR3 is TGCGCCAGCAGCCAAGATCTAGCTGAGCCCCAGCATTTT.

This chain links TRBV6-2 or TRBV6-3 with TRBJ2-7; 7 bases match TRBD1. The CDR3 spans 14 residues. The V and J ends lost 6 bases and 2 bases, in that order; junction bases with no gene match: 7. CDR1 and CDR2 (germline): MNHEY, SVGEGT. The CDR3: CASSRPGQPYEQYF. CDR3 DNA: TGTGCCAGCAGCAGACCGGGACAGCCCTACGAGCAGTACTTC.

This clonotype was seen a handful of times. The V gene is TRBV12-3 or TRBV12-4, the J gene TRBJ1-1; TRBD1 matches 8 bases. The trim removed 3 bases at V and 7 bases at J, leaving 4 bases unmatched. The CDR3 has 13 amino acids. CDR3 protein: CASSFGTGIEAFF. The CDR3 DNA reads as TGTGCCAGCAGTTTCGGGACAGGCATTGAAGCTTTCTTT.

The chain has TRBV7-8 and TRBJ1-1, with D uncertain. Trimming removed 5 bases at V and 5 bases at J, with 15 bases between. The CDR3 length is 14 residues. Looked up from germline, CDR1 is SGHVS and CDR2 is FQNEAQ. CDR3 in DNA: TGTGCCAGCAGCCTCTACACGGTGAGGACTGAAGCTTTCTTT. Residues: CASSLYTVRTEAFF. Complete variable domain (other parts from reference TRBV7-8 and TRBJ1-1): GAGVSQSPRYKVAKRGQDVALRCDPISGHVSLFWYQQALGQGPEFLTYFQNEAQLDKSGLPSDRFFAERPEGSVSTLKIQRTQQEDSAVYLCASSLYTVRTEAFFGQGTRLTVV.

The chain employs TRBV7-9 and TRBJ1-5, with 8 bases aligning to TRBD1. CDR1 is SEHNR, CDR2 FQNEAQ, per germline (reference sequence). V lost 5 bases to trimming and J lost 5 bases; unmatched junction nucleotides: 8. The CDR3 contains 15 residues. The CDR3: CASSRGQGWDQPQHF. The DNA of the CDR3 is TGTGCCAGCAGCCGAGGACAGGGCTGGGATCAGCCCCAGCATTTT.

Only a few counts were recorded for this clonotype. The chain combines TRBV7-6 with TRBJ2-1; D is ambiguous. The CDR3 consists of 13 residues. Per the germline V gene, CDR1 is SGHVS and CDR2 is FNYEAQ. The germline V and J ends were trimmed by 3 bases and 8 bases, with 11 bases remaining between them. CDR3 nucleotides: TGTGCCAGCAGCTTTGAAAAGGGCCATGAGCAGTTCTTC. Amino acid sequence: CASSFEKGHEQFF.

The chain has TRBV27 and TRBJ2-5; 10 positions match TRBD2. Trimming removed 3 bases from V and 5 bases from J; junction bases left unmatched: 9. Germline CDR1 reads MNHEY; CDR2 reads SMNVEV (reference sequence). This CDR3 contains 16 residues. The CDR3: CASSFSLAGAGETQYF. As DNA, the CDR3 is TGTGCCAGCAGTTTTTCTCTAGCGGGGGCAGGTGAGACCCAGTACTTC.

The table lists this clonotype with a few counts. One junction end disagrees with the germline gene, perhaps due to a read error. The chain is built from TRBV2 and TRBJ2-7, with no clear D. Germline CDR1 and CDR2: SNHLY and FYNNEI. CDR3 size: 11 residues. CDR3 sequence reads: CASSGAERVSF. The CDR3 coding sequence is TGTGCCAGCAGTGGGGCAGAGAGAGTTTCTTTC.

The chain carries TRBV20-1 and TRBJ2-3; 7 bases match TRBD2. The CDR3 extends over 13 amino acids. V lost 6 bases to trimming and J lost 2 bases; unmatched junction nucleotides: 5. Germline lookup yields CDR1 DFQATT and CDR2 SNEGSKA (reference sequence). The DNA of the CDR3 is TGCAGTGCAGCGGGGAGAGTCACAGATACGCAGTATTTT. Protein sequence: CSAAGRVTDTQYF.

This clonotype has more than one count but fewer than ten. The CDR3 sequence: CASSSTSGGRGDTQYF. DNA for the CDR3: TGTGCCAGCAGCTCGACTAGCGGGGGGCGGGGAGATACGCAGTATTTT. The J gene is TRBJ2-3, the V gene TRBV7-8; TRBD2 matches at 13 bases. CDR1 is SGHVS and CDR2 is FQNEAQ in the germline V gene. After removal of 4 bases from V and 5 bases from J, the junction contained 6 bases not matched to a gene. The CDR3 has 16 amino acids.

The table lists this clonotype with many counts. The chain links TRBV7-2 to TRBJ2-3; 7 nucleotides match TRBD1. Germline V CDR1 and CDR2: SGHTA, FQGNSA. The CDR3 sequence is 15 residues long. Trimming at V came to 4 bases and at J to 5 bases, leaving 9 bases not matched to a gene. This chain's CDR3 is CASSSQQGIRDTQYF. The DNA for the CDR3 is TGTGCCAGCAGCTCCCAACAGGGGATAAGAGATACGCAGTATTTT.

This clonotype has only a few counts. The genes are TRBV28 and TRBJ1-1; tentatively, D is TRBD1 (6 bases). Germline assignment: CDR1 MDHEN and CDR2 SYDVKM. V lost 6 bases and J 5 bases, leaving 19 bases between the germline ends. The CDR3 has 15 residues. CDR3 residues: CASSYPQTGWTEAFF. DNA of the CDR3: TGTGCCAGCAGCTACCCCCAGACAGGCTGGACTGAAGCTTTCTTT. The full variable domain, its missing parts supplied by reference TRBV28 and TRBJ1-1, is DVKVTQSSRYLVKRTGEKVFLECVQDMDHENMFWYRQDPGLGLRLIYFSYDVKMKEKGDIPEGYSVSREKKERFSLILESASTNQTSMYLCASSYPQTGWTEAFFGQGTRLTVV.

The sample holds many counts of this clonotype. The V and J genes are TRBV7-8 and TRBJ1-6; no clear D. This CDR3 comprises 16 residues. V gave up 5 bases and J gave up 3 bases, with 14 bases separating them. Germline V lookup: CDR1 SGHVS, CDR2 FQNEAQ. DNA of the CDR3: TGTGCCAGCAGCCCTGTCACGACGGGCTATAATTCACCCCTCCACTTT. Translated, it gives CASSPVTTGYNSPLHF.

The chain combines TRBV19 with TRBJ2-5; 7 bases fit TRBD1. CDR3 size: 14 residues. Germline loops: CDR1 LNHDA, CDR2 SQIVND (reference sequence). Unmatched junction bases numbered 7, after V lost 5 bases and J lost 4 bases. CDR3 residues: CASSPTTGRETQYF. CDR3 in DNA: TGTGCCAGTAGTCCGACGACAGGGAGAGAGACCCAGTACTTC.

This chain links TRBV9 with TRBJ2-1; 9 nucleotides agree with TRBD2. Germline V gene sequence: CDR1 SGDLS, CDR2 YYNGEE. V was clipped by 4 bases and J by 8 bases; unmatched bases: 10. This CDR3 has 15 amino acids. The CDR3 DNA reads TGTGCCAGCAGCCCCCAAGCGGGGGGAGGCGATGAGCAGTTCTTC. Its protein is CASSPQAGGGDEQFF. Looking up the rest from reference TRBV9 and TRBJ2-1 gives the full variable domain: DSGVTQTPKHLITATGQRVTLRCSPRSGDLSVYWYQQSLDQGLQFLIQYYNGEERAKGNILERFSAQQFPDLHSELNLSSLELGDSALYFCASSPQAGGGDEQFFGPGTRLTVL.

This clonotype was picked up one time. This chain connects TRBV24-1 to TRBJ2-1, with a weak D call TRBD2 (6 bases). The V end was cut by 8 bases, the J end by 9 bases, with 10 bases between. This CDR3 is built from 11 residues. The germline V gene encodes CDR1 KGHDR and CDR2 SFDVKD. In DNA, the CDR3 is TGTGCCACCATCGGGGGAGGTGAGCAGTTCTTC. Its translation: CATIGGGEQFF.

The rearrangement links TRBV7-7 to TRBJ2-5, with D unresolved. This CDR3 has 13 amino acids. V shed 0 bases and J shed 5 bases, with 7 bases lying between them. The germline gives CDR1 SSHAT, CDR2 FNYEAQ (reference sequence). CDR3 DNA sequence: TGTGCCAGCAGCTTAGCTCTTACGGAGACCCAGTACTTC. Its translation is CASSLALTETQYF.

The rearrangement joins TRBV6-7 to TRBJ2-4, with 9 bases matching TRBD1. TRBV6-7 is flagged as an ORF with uncertain function. V lost 6 bases, J lost 2 bases, and 23 bases stayed unmatched. The CDR3 sequence is 21 residues long. The chain's CDR3 is CASSPPYRDRVFGSTKNIQYF. DNA for the CDR3: TGTGCCAGCAGCCCACCCTACCGGGACAGGGTTTTTGGTTCAACCAAAAACATTCAGTACTTC.

This clonotype was seen only a few times. The chain carries TRBV4-1 and TRBJ1-3, with D unclear. Germline CDR1 reads MGHRA; CDR2 reads YSYEKL. CDR3 size: 16 residues. Trimming pared 0 bases from V and 4 bases from J, leaving 13 bases between. The CDR3: CASSQDGVLVGNTIYF. Here the CDR3 DNA reads TGCGCCAGCAGCCAAGATGGGGTTTTAGTCGGAAACACCATATATTTT.